This T cell receptor (beta chain) was documented in a study of blood T cell repertoires in COVID-19. Germline assignment: CDR1 MNHEY and CDR2 SVGAGI. The V gene end was trimmed by 5 bases and the J gene end by 4 bases; junction bases not matched to a gene: 6. This CDR3 is built from 14 residues. In the authors' workflow: Amplification from reference gene primers served as the basis for estimated nucleated cell counts. Some clones are missing from TCRdb's copy, which holds only in-frame ones; the method was immunoSEQ multiplex PCR. For V, J and clone size, that table is used; D and trimming come from the DNA. The top ten clones hold roughly 0.84% of a sample with about 420,000 clones, approximately 90% of them seen once.

The chain employs TRBV6-5 and TRBJ2-5; 8 bases line up with TRBD1. The sample consisted of peripheral blood. The source is a man aged 18 to 35 with COVID-19, enrolled during active disease. The CDR3 DNA sequence: TGTGCCAGCAGTCAACTCGACAGGGGAGAGACCCAGTACTTC. This sequence encodes CASSQLDRGETQYF.